The 29 T cell receptor beta chains reported below all come from one sample, sequenced in a study of CD8 T cells in Susac syndrome (dated by TCRdb to the late 2010s). Libraries were constructed by the immunoSEQ multiplex PCR assay. RNA was extracted using the RNeasy kit, and about 0.45 to 1 microgram was reverse transcribed with random hexamers. TCRdb's own reprocessing of the public reads used fastp at Q25 and MiXCR and kept productive beta chains. Every distinct CDR3 protein forms one entry, paired with its most common genes and DNA. The sample contains 150,000 to 200,000 distinct CDR3 sequences, roughly 96% of them found a single time. The top ten constitute roughly 0.088% of the sample. Sequencing was carried out using CD4+ T cells from PBMCs. The receptors were gathered from a human donor with multiple sclerosis.

The rearrangement uses TRBV5-1 and TRBJ2-1, with TRBD2 as a possible D gene (6 bases). V was shortened by 0 bases and J by 9 bases, with 10 bases between the two germline ends. The CDR3 consists of 13 residues. In germline, CDR1 is SGHRS, CDR2 YFSETQ. The CDR3 DNA reads TGCGCCAGCAGCTTGGCGGGGAGGAGTGAGCAGTTCTTC. Encoded protein: CASSLAGRSEQFF.

This clonotype was found a few times. The chain uses TRBV18 and TRBJ1-5, with no clear D. V was clipped by 3 bases and J by 0 bases, with 3 bases between them. CDR1 is KGHSH and CDR2 is LQKENI in the germline V gene. The CDR3 spans 13 residues. DNA of the CDR3: TGTGCCAGCTCACCCAGTAGCAATCAGCCCCAGCATTTT. Amino acids: CASSPSSNQPQHF. Complete variable domain (other parts from reference TRBV18 and TRBJ1-5): NAGVMQNPRHLVRRRGQEARLRCSPMKGHSHVYWYRQLPEEGLKFMVYLQKENIIDESGMPKERFSAEFPKEGPSILRIQQVVRGDSAAYFCASSPSSNQPQHFGDGTRLSIL.

The chain is built from TRBV30 and TRBJ1-6, with a weak D call TRBD1 (5 bases). V dropped 5 bases and J dropped 6 bases, with 11 bases sitting between them. The CDR3 runs 13 residues. Germline lookup yields CDR1 GTSNPN and CDR2 SVGIG (reference sequence). CDR3 region: CAWGRAVNSPLHF. DNA of the CDR3: TGTGCCTGGGGCAGGGCCGTTAATTCACCCCTCCACTTT.

The chain uses TRBV30 and TRBJ1-6; 10 positions match TRBD1. CDR1 is GTSNPN, CDR2 SVGIG, per germline (reference sequence). This CDR3 has 12 residues. Trimming took 8 bases from V and 9 from J; bases not matched to a gene: 4. CDR3 DNA sequence: TGTGCCGCCGGGACAGGGGCTTCACCCCTCCACTTT. It yields the protein CAAGTGASPLHF.

The chain is built from TRBV4-2 and TRBJ2-5; 9 positions agree with TRBD2. The V gene end was trimmed by 1 base and the J gene end by 2 bases; junction bases not matched to a gene: 2. CDR3 length equals 15 residues. Germline CDR1 reads LGHNA; CDR2 reads YNFKEQ. Written as DNA, the CDR3 is TGTGCCAGCAGCCAAGGACTAGCGGTGCAAGAGACCCAGTACTTC. It is translated as CASSQGLAVQETQYF.

The chain is built from TRBV19 and TRBJ1-1; D gene ambiguous. The CDR3 consists of 12 residues. Germline V CDR1 and CDR2: LNHDA, SQIVND (reference sequence). V shed 9 bases and J shed 0 bases, with 8 bases lying between them. The CDR3 DNA reads TGTGCCAGCCGTGGGGTGAACACTGAAGCTTTCTTT. Encoded protein: CASRGVNTEAFF.

V gene TRBV15 combines with J gene TRBJ2-1, with a tentative D call TRBD1 (5 bases). V gave up 5 bases and J gave up 7 bases, with 9 bases separating them. Germline V gene sequence: CDR1 LNHNV, CDR2 YYDKDF (reference sequence). The CDR3 is 12 residues long. In DNA form, the CDR3 reads TGTGCCACCAGCCCTAGGGGTAATGAGCAGTTCTTC. This translates into CATSPRGNEQFF.

V usage is TRBV27 and J usage is TRBJ2-3; perhaps TRBD2 as D (6 bases). The CDR3 totals 15 residues. From germline, CDR1 is MNHEY and CDR2 SMNVEV (reference sequence). Trimming pared 5 bases from V and 4 bases from J, leaving 16 bases between. The CDR3 region has the DNA TGTGCCAGCAGTGCAACCTCATCTAGCGCAGATACGCAGTATTTT. Its translation: CASSATSSSADTQYF.

The gene calls are TRBV13 and TRBJ2-6; D is unresolved. V shed 5 bases and J shed 0 bases, with 8 bases lying between them. This CDR3 has 15 amino acids. CDR1 is PRHDT, CDR2 FYEKMQ, per germline (reference sequence). The CDR3 protein is CASSPRRSGANVLTF. In DNA, the CDR3 is TGTGCCAGCAGCCCACGGCGCTCTGGGGCCAACGTCCTGACTTTC.

The chain has TRBV20-1 and TRBJ2-5, with a tentative D call TRBD1 (6 bases). Germline CDR1 and CDR2: DFQATT and SNEGSKA (reference sequence). The CDR3 is 13 amino acids. V lost 7 bases and J 2 bases, leaving 14 bases between the germline ends. The DNA of the CDR3 is TGCAGTGTTCCAATGAGGGGGCAAGAGACCCAGTACTTC. Its translation is CSVPMRGQETQYF.

The chain combines TRBV25-1 with TRBJ2-7; D is perhaps TRBD2 (5 bases). Deletions cut 6 bases from V and 6 bases from J, with 18 bases between. The CDR3 consists of 14 residues. Germline V gives CDR1 MGHDK, CDR2 SYGVNS. The CDR3 coding sequence is TGTGCCAGCAGCGGGGAGAGGGTTCCTTCCGAGCAGTACTTC. Protein product: CASSGERVPSEQYF.

This chain joins TRBV29-1 and TRBJ2-1, with TRBD2 matching over 10 bases. This CDR3 has 13 residues. The V segment lost 7 bases and the J segment 10 bases; nucleotides outside the gene matches: 10. Germline V lookup: CDR1 SQVTM, CDR2 ANQGSEA. The CDR3 is CSAVTSGLREQFF. Here the CDR3 DNA reads TGCAGCGCGGTGACTAGCGGGCTACGGGAGCAGTTCTTC.

The rearrangement links TRBV30 to TRBJ1-1; D gene uncertain. From germline, CDR1 is GTSNPN and CDR2 SVGIG (reference sequence). The CDR3 is 14 amino acids. Trimming took 0 bases from V and 1 from J, leaving 9 bases between them. Here the CDR3 reads CAWSVLTGNTEAFF. The CDR3 nucleotides read TGTGCCTGGAGTGTATTGACGGGGAACACTGAAGCTTTCTTT.

The chain recombines TRBV24-1 with TRBJ2-5; D gene unclear. This CDR3 region has 14 residues. The germline CDR1 and CDR2 sequences are KGHDR and SFDVKD. V lost 4 bases to trimming and J lost 5 bases, with 13 bases between them. This CDR3 reads CATSDPTESETQYF. The CDR3 nucleotides read TGTGCCACCAGTGACCCGACCGAGTCGGAGACCCAGTACTTC.

The rearrangement links TRBV29-1 to TRBJ2-3, with TRBD1 identical over 8 bases. This CDR3 has 19 residues. Germline CDR1 reads SQVTM; CDR2 reads ANQGSEA. J lost 4 bases, V lost 1 base, and 19 bases had no gene match. The CDR3 loop reads CSVEASGQASRYRPDTQYF. In nucleotides, the CDR3 is TGCAGCGTTGAAGCCTCGGGACAGGCTTCCCGCTATCGGCCAGATACGCAGTATTTT.

The chain joins TRBV29-1 to TRBJ1-1; possibly TRBD1 for D (5 bases). Trimming left V 4 bases short and J 9 bases short, with 18 bases between. The germline V gene has CDR1 SQVTM and CDR2 ANQGSEA. This CDR3 region has 13 residues. In nucleotides, the CDR3 is TGCAGCGTTGTCCCCAGGGTAGGTTGGAAAGCTTTCTTT. Translating it yields CSVVPRVGWKAFF.

The chain is built from TRBV24-1 and TRBJ1-2, with TRBD1 matching over 10 bases. Germline CDR1 is KGHDR and CDR2 is SFDVKD. The J segment lost 6 bases and the V segment lost 5 bases, leaving 8 bases of the junction unmatched. The CDR3 sequence is 15 residues long. The CDR3 is CATSGPGQGRDGYTF. The CDR3 DNA sequence: TGTGCCACCAGTGGCCCGGGACAGGGGAGGGATGGCTACACCTTC.

The gene calls are TRBV20-1 and TRBJ1-4, with a tentative D call TRBD1 (5 bases). The CDR3 is 13 residues long. In germline, CDR1 is DFQATT, CDR2 SNEGSKA (reference sequence). Trimming removed 6 bases at V and 4 bases at J, with 12 bases between. The CDR3 spells CSARGVGNEKLFF. CDR3 nucleotide sequence: TGCAGTGCGAGGGGCGTGGGTAATGAAAAACTGTTTTTT.

V gene TRBV12-3 or TRBV12-4 combines with J gene TRBJ2-7; 9 bases agree with TRBD1. The junction had 9 bases not matched to a gene; V was cut back by 7 bases and J by 5 bases. The CDR3 length is 14 residues. Here the CDR3 DNA reads TGTGCCAGCAACTTGGGGGACAGGGTCAACGAGCAGTACTTC. Its protein product is CASNLGDRVNEQYF.

This rearrangement joins TRBV7-9 to TRBJ2-1; no firm D call. This CDR3 is 15 amino acids long. Germline loops: CDR1 SEHNR, CDR2 FQNEAQ (reference sequence). With 3 bases removed from V and 0 bases from J, the gap between germline ends came to 9 bases. CDR3 residues: CASSFQFYSYNEQFF. In DNA, the CDR3 is TGTGCCAGCAGCTTTCAATTCTACTCCTACAATGAGCAGTTCTTC.

The rearrangement uses TRBV18 and TRBJ2-5; TRBD2 matches at 7 bases. CDR3 length: 15 amino acids. After removal of 1 base from V and 1 base from J, the junction contained 3 bases not matched to a gene. CDR1 is KGHSH, CDR2 LQKENI, per germline. The CDR3 DNA sequence: TGTGCCAGCTCACCACAAGCGGGACTCCAAGAGACCCAGTACTTC. Translation gives CASSPQAGLQETQYF.

A note on this clonotype: The DNA is left out, because the CDR3 cannot be placed on it with certainty; the CDR3 is given as TCRdb lists it. The rearrangement joins TRBV30 to TRBJ2-4; TRBD2 is the table's D call, not checked against the DNA. Both ends counted, the CDR3 spans 13 residues. Germline V gene lookup returns CDR1 GTSNPN and CDR2 SVGIG (reference sequence). CDR3: CAWSVGGGAFIHF.

The chain links TRBV27 to TRBJ2-2; D may correspond to TRBD1 or TRBD2 (6 bases each). In germline, CDR1 is MNHEY, CDR2 SMNVEV (reference sequence). This CDR3 spans 15 amino acids. Trimming pared 3 bases from V and 3 bases from J, leaving 11 bases between. The CDR3 coding sequence is TGTGCCAGCAGTTTTAATGGGGGGCACACCGGGGAGCTGTTTTTT. As protein: CASSFNGGHTGELFF.

The rearrangement links TRBV3-1 to TRBJ1-2; TRBD1 might be the D (5 bases). Trimming took off 4 bases at V and 2 bases at J, with 14 bases between the two ends. The CDR3 extends over 15 amino acids. Germline values: CDR1 LGHDT, CDR2 YNNKEL (reference sequence). CDR3 coding DNA: TGTGCCAGCAGCCCTCTCACGCCAGGGAACTATGGCTACACCTTC. This gives the protein CASSPLTPGNYGYTF.

The count of this clonotype is one. The chain couples TRBV15 to TRBJ2-1; 10 nucleotides match TRBD2. This CDR3 spans 18 amino acids. Trimming at V came to 1 base and at J to 1 base, leaving 7 bases not matched to a gene. Looked up from germline, CDR1 is LNHNV and CDR2 is YYDKDF (reference sequence). In nucleotides, the CDR3 is TGTGCCACCAGCAGAGGTGTAGCGGGAGGCCTATCCTACAATGAGCAGTTCTTC. As protein: CATSRGVAGGLSYNEQFF.

The rearrangement links TRBV1 to TRBJ2-7; the table's D call, TRBD2, was not checked against the DNA. TRBV1 corresponds to a pseudogene. CDR3 length: 17 residues. The CDR3 DNA reads TGCACCAGCAGCCAGCCAGCCCGGTCGGGGGGGACCTACGAGCAGTACTTC. Translated, it gives CTSSQPARSGGTYEQYF.

V and J are TRBV5-4 and TRBJ2-1; no reliable D call. The CDR3 has 13 residues. The V gene's germline CDR1 is SGHNT and CDR2 YYREEE (reference sequence). V lost 3 bases, J lost 10 bases, and 14 bases lay in between. This CDR3 reads CASSSTSRLEQFF. DNA of the CDR3: TGTGCCAGCAGCTCAACCTCTCGGTTGGAGCAGTTCTTC.

V gene TRBV20-1 combines with J gene TRBJ2-4, with TRBD2 matching 7 bases. Germline CDR1 DFQATT, CDR2 SNEGSKA (reference sequence). The ends lost 1 base at V and 1 base at J; junction bases unmatched: 4. The CDR3 totals 15 residues. The CDR3 sequence is CSARGWGGAKNIQYF. Here the CDR3 DNA reads TGCAGTGCTAGAGGATGGGGAGGGGCCAAAAACATTCAGTACTTC.

V usage is TRBV20-1 and J usage is TRBJ2-1, with 7 positions matching TRBD2. Trimming took 7 bases from V and 6 from J; bases not matched to a gene: 6. Germline CDR1 DFQATT, CDR2 SNEGSKA (reference sequence). This CDR3 is 12 amino acids long. This CDR3 is CSVWERGNEQFF. CDR3 nucleotide sequence: TGCAGTGTTTGGGAGCGGGGCAATGAGCAGTTCTTC.